The rows below give T cell receptor beta chains drawn from one sample of a study of T cell repertoires in cytomegalovirus infection. For these TCRs, the target antigens are not known. TCRdb redid the calling of the reads with MiXCR, one entry per CDR3 protein. This table holds hundreds of thousands of distinct CDR3 sequences, under 45% found once. Specimen: cultured PBMCs, collected from culture after CMV antigen stimulation. These receptors were obtained from a human donor in good health (CMV status not recorded). Some clones in this sample may be carry-over from other donors' samples. CDR3s include the opening cysteine and the closing phenylalanine or tryptophan. The D gene is left open where the match is weak. Clone size, where shown, is once, few, many, or a class for clones that have expanded.

d_call: NA
cdr3_length: 14
j_call: TRBJ2-5
v_call: TRBV6-5
clone_size: few
cdr3_nt: TGTGCCAGCAGTTACTCGAACGTTCCAGAGACCCAGTACTTC
cdr3_aa: CASSYSNVPETQYF

d_call: NA
cdr3_length: 14
j_call: TRBJ2-3
v_call: TRBV4-1
clone_size: few
cdr3_nt: TGCGCCAGCAGCCAAGAGGAGGGTGCAGATACGCAGTATTTT
cdr3_aa: CASSQEEGADTQYF

d_call: NA
cdr3_length: 15
j_call: TRBJ2-3
v_call: TRBV4-3
clone_size: once
cdr3_nt: TGCGCCAGCAGCCAAGACCTCCCGGGTTCAGATACGCAGTATTTT
cdr3_aa: CASSQDLPGSDTQYF

d_call: NA
cdr3_length: 15
j_call: TRBJ2-1
v_call: TRBV2
clone_size: NA
cdr3_nt: TGTGCCAGCAGTGAAGACAGGGCCTCCTACAATGAGCAGTTCTTC
cdr3_aa: CASSEDRASYNEQFF

d_call: TRBD2
cdr3_length: 14
j_call: TRBJ2-3
v_call: TRBV7-2
clone_size: few
cdr3_nt: TGTGCCAGCAGCGTAAATCTAGCGGGGGGCACGCAGTATTTT
cdr3_aa: CASSVNLAGGTQYF

d_call: NA
cdr3_length: 18
j_call: TRBJ1-2
v_call: TRBV7-8
clone_size: few
cdr3_nt: TGTGCCAGCAGCCTCCGAAGACCCGGGACCTCAGACAACTATGGCTACACCTTC
cdr3_aa: CASSLRRPGTSDNYGYTF

d_call: TRBD2
cdr3_length: 16
j_call: TRBJ2-3
v_call: TRBV5-1
clone_size: NA
cdr3_nt: TGCGCCAGCGGGGCCGGGACTAGCGGGATTTCGGATACGCAGTATTTT
cdr3_aa: CASGAGTSGISDTQYF

d_call: NA
cdr3_length: 13
j_call: TRBJ2-3
v_call: TRBV6-2/TRBV6-3
clone_size: NA
cdr3_nt: TGTGCCAGCAGTTACACCGCCACAGATACGCAGTATTTT
cdr3_aa: CASSYTATDTQYF

d_call: TRBD1
cdr3_length: 14
j_call: TRBJ1-4
v_call: TRBV7-2
clone_size: few
cdr3_nt: TGTGCCAGCAGCTCCGGGACAGGGTTTGAAAAACTGTTTTTT
cdr3_aa: CASSSGTGFEKLFF

d_call: TRBD2
cdr3_length: 15
j_call: TRBJ2-7
v_call: TRBV7-6
clone_size: few
cdr3_nt: TGTGCCAGCAGCTCGGGAGCGGGGGACTCCTACGAGCAGTACTTC
cdr3_aa: CASSSGAGDSYEQYF

d_call: NA
cdr3_length: 12
j_call: TRBJ2-3
v_call: TRBV2
clone_size: NA
cdr3_nt: TGTGCCAGCAGTGAGGCGTCAGGGTCGTGGTATTTT
cdr3_aa: CASSEASGSWYF

d_call: TRBD1
cdr3_length: 14
j_call: TRBJ2-7
v_call: TRBV7-2
clone_size: NA
cdr3_nt: TGTGCCAGCAGCCTACCGGACAGGCCCTACGAGCAGTACTTC
cdr3_aa: CASSLPDRPYEQYF

d_call: NA
cdr3_length: 13
j_call: TRBJ2-1
v_call: TRBV7-8
clone_size: few
cdr3_nt: TGTGCCAGCAGCTCGGAACAGCGCGATGAGCAGTTCTTC
cdr3_aa: CASSSEQRDEQFF

d_call: TRBD2
cdr3_length: 13
j_call: TRBJ2-3
v_call: TRBV19
clone_size: few
cdr3_nt: TGTGCCAGTAACCCCACGGGAGGGGATACGCAGTATTTT
cdr3_aa: CASNPTGGDTQYF

d_call: TRBD2
cdr3_length: 18
j_call: TRBJ2-3
v_call: TRBV20-1
clone_size: NA
cdr3_nt: TGCAGTGCTAGACCTATTTTAGCGGGGGGCCCGAGCACAGATACGCAGTATTTT
cdr3_aa: CSARPILAGGPSTDTQYF